This T cell receptor beta chain comes out of a study of blood T cell repertoires in COVID-19. On the study more broadly: Acute and convalescent COVID-19 samples came from the United States, Italy and Spain. Sources were T cells, B-cell-depleted T cells, or PBMCs; the material itself was cDNA or gDNA.

CDR3 length equals 15 residues. The V gene's germline CDR1 is KGHDR and CDR2 SFDVKD. Trimming removed 9 bases from V and 8 bases from J; junction bases left unmatched: 14. In the study's own analysis: The assay estimated nucleated cells by amplifying reference gene primers. TCRdb keeps only in-frame clones here, not all; method: immunoSEQ multiplex PCR. The V and J calls and clone size come from that table; D and trimming were worked out from the DNA. The table lists around 81,000 clones, more than 75% of them singletons. The sequence derives from a human donor in a cohort sampled during active COVID-19. J is TRBJ1-4 and V is TRBV24-1, with TRBD1 matching over 7 bases. Sample: peripheral blood. In nucleotides, the CDR3 is TGTGCCACCTCCCGAGGAGGGGGCGCACAAGAAAAACTGTTTTTT. It translates to CATSRGGGAQEKLFF.